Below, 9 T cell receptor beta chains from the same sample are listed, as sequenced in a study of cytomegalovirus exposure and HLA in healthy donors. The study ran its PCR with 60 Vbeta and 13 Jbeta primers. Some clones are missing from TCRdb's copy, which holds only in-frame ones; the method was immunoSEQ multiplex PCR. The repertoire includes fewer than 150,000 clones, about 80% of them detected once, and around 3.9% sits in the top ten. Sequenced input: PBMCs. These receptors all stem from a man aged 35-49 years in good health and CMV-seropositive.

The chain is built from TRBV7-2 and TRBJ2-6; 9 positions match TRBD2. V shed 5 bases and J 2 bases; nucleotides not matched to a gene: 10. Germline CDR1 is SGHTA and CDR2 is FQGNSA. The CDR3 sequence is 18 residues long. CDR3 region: CASSARGLAYTGANVLTF. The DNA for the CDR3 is TGTGCCAGCAGCGCCCGGGGACTAGCATATACTGGGGCCAACGTCCTGACTTTC.

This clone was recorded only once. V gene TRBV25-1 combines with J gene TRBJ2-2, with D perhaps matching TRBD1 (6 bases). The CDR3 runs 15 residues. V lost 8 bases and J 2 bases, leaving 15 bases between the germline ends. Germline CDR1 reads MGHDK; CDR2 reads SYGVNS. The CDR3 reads CASQGSPDNTGELFF. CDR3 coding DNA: TGTGCCAGCCAGGGGAGCCCAGATAACACCGGGGAGCTGTTTTTT.

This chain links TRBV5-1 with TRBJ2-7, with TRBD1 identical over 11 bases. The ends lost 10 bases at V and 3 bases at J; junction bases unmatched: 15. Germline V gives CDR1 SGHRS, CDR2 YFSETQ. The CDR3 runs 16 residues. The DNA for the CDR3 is TGCGCCTGTTGCATCCCGGACAGGGGGCGGGTCTACGAGCAGTACTTC. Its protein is CACCIPDRGRVYEQYF.

The CDR3 bases are TGTGCCAGCAGCAAAGTGATAGCGGAAAAACTGTTTTTT. It is translated as CASSKVIAEKLFF. V and J are TRBV7-9 and TRBJ1-4; D is uncertain. The germline V and J ends were trimmed by 5 bases and 8 bases, with 12 bases remaining between them. This CDR3 has 13 amino acids. Germline V gives CDR1 SEHNR, CDR2 FQNEAQ (reference sequence).

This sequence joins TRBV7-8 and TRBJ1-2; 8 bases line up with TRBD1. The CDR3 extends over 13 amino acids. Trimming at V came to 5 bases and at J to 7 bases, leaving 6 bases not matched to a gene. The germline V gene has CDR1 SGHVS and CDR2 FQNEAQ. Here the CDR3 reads CASSRRTGCGYTF. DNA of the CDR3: TGTGCCAGCAGCCGTCGGACAGGGTGTGGCTACACCTTC.

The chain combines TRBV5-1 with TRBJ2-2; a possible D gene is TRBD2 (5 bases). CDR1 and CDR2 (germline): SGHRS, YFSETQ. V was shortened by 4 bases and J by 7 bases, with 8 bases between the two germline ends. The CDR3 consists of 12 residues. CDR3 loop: CASSPGFGELFF. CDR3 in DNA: TGCGCCAGCAGCCCGGGGTTCGGGGAGCTGTTTTTT.

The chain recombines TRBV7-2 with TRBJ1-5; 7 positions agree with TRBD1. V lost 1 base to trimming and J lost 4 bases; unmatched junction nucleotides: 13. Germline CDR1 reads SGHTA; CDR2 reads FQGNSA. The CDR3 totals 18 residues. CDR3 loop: CASSLGQSRGRVNQPQHF. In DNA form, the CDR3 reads TGTGCCAGCAGCTTAGGGCAGTCAAGGGGGCGTGTGAATCAGCCCCAGCATTTT. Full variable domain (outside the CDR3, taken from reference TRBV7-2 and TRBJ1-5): GAGVSQSPSNKVTEKGKDVELRCDPISGHTALYWYRQSLGQGLEFLIYFQGNSAPDKSGLPSDRFSAERTGGSVSTLTIQRTQQEDSAVYLCASSLGQSRGRVNQPQHFGDGTRLSIL.

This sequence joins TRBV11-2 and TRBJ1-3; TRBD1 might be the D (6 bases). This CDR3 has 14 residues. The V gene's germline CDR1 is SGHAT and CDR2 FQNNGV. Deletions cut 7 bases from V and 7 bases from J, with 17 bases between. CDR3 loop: CASNSYRARNTIYF. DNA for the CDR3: TGTGCCAGCAACTCATACAGGGCTCGGAACACCATATATTTT.

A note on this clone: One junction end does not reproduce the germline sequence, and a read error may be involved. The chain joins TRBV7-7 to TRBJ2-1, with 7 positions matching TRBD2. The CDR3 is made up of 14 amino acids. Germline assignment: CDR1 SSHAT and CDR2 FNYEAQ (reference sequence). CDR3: CASSGGRAESEQFF. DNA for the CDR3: TGTGCTAGCAGTGGTGGGAGGGCCGAGAGTGAGCAGTTCTTC.